This TCR beta chain was sequenced for a study of shared clonotypes between healthy human individuals. Investigators spread the genomic DNA of each subset evenly over several immunoSEQ plates. Clones were sequenced by immunoSEQ multiplex PCR, and TCRdb holds only the in-frame ones, with some missing. Of fewer than 400,000 clones listed, over 65% were seen once; the top ten hold about 9.4%. Trimming removed 8 bases from V and 6 bases from J, with 13 bases in between. This CDR3 is built from 13 residues. The germline V gene encodes CDR1 SNHLY and CDR2 FYNNEI. Study-level results: Across subsets, estimated richness was generally greater for naive than for memory populations.

Note on this clone: Antigen unknown.

The gene calls are TRBV2 and TRBJ2-2; TRBD1 might be the D (5 bases). The sample was memory CD4+ T cells sorted from blood. Subset: CD45RA-negative fraction. The receptor was isolated from a man aged 30-40 years in good health. CDR3 amino acids: CASLRDFSGELFF. The CDR3 bases are TGTGCCAGCCTCAGGGATTTCTCCGGGGAGCTGTTTTTT.